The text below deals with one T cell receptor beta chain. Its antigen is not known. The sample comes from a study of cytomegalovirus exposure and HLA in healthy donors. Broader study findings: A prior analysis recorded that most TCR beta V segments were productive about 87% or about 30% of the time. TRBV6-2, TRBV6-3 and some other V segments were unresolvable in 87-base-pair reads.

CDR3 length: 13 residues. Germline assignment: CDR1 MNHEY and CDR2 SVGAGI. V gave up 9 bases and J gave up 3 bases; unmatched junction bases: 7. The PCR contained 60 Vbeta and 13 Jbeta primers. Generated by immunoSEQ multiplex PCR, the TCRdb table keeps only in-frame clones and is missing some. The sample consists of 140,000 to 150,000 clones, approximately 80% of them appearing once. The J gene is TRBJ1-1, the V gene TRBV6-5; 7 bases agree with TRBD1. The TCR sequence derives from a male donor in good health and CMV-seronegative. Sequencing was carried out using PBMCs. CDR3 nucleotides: TGTGCCAGTAGACAGGGCGGGTACACTGAAGCTTTCTTT. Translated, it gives CASRQGGYTEAFF.